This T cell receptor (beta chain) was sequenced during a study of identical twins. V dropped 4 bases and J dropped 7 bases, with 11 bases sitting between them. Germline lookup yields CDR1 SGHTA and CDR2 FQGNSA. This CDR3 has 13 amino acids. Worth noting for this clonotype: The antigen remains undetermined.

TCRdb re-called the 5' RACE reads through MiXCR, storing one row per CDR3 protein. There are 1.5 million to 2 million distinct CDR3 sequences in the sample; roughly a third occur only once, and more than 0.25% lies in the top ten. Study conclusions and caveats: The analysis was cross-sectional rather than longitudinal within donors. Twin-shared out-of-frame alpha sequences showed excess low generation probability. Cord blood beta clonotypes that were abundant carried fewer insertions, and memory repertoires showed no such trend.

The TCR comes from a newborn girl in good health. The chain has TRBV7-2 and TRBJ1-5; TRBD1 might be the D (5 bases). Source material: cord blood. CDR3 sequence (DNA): TGTGCCAGCAGCTCACAGGAGGGGCAGCCCCAGCATTTT. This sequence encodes CASSSQEGQPQHF. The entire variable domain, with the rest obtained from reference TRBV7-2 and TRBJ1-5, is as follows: GAGVSQSPSNKVTEKGKDVELRCDPISGHTALYWYRQSLGQGLEFLIYFQGNSAPDKSGLPSDRFSAERTGGSVSTLTIQRTQQEDSAVYLCASSSQEGQPQHFGDGTRLSIL.